The clone carrying this T cell receptor beta chain was seen many times. The antigen is undetermined. Trimming took 5 bases from V and 4 from J; bases not matched to a gene: 3. CDR1 is SGHVS and CDR2 is FNYEAQ in the germline V gene. The CDR3 length is 13 residues. This specimen belongs to a study of CD8+CD57+ T cells in acquired aplastic anemia. Study in general: Yields of DNA that came from sorted CD4+ and CD8+ cells averaged approximately 3.5 ug.

Study conclusions and caveats: Any difference that existed in CD8+ Simpson's diversity between patients and controls was not significant. A set of 25 to 30 CD8+ CDR3 sequences was shared between patients and controls, and these sequences appeared highly expressed in patients.

Genomic DNA acted as the template from which TCR beta VDJ combination and CDR3 sequence profiling were carried out. TCRdb analysed the reads with MiXCR anew, one entry per CDR3 protein. In the table there are approximately 180,000 distinct CDR3 sequences, roughly 63% of which are singletons. Sequenced patients had shown CD8+CD57+ cell expansion by flow cytometry. At blood sampling, none of the patients had yet received therapy. The source is a human donor with aplastic anemia. Sequencing input: sorted CD4+, CD8+, or CD8+CD57+ T cells (not recorded which) from PBMCs. The genes are TRBV7-6 and TRBJ2-3; 7 nucleotides line up with TRBD2. The CDR3 DNA reads as TGTGCCAGCAGCCTTGGGGGGGCAGATACGCAGTATTTT. Translating it yields CASSLGGADTQYF.